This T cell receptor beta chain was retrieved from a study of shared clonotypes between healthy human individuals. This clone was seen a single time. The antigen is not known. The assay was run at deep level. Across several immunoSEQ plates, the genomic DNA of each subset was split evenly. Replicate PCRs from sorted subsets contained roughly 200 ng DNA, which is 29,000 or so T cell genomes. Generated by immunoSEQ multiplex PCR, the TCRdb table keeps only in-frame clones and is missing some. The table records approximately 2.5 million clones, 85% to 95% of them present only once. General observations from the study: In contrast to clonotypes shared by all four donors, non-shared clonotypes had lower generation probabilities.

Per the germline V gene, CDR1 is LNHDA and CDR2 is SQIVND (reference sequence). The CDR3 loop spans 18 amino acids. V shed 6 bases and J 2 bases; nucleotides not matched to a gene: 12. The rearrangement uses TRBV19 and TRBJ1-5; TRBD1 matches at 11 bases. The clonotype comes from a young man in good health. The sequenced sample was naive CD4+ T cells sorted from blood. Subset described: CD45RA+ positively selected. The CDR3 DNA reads TGTGCCAGTAGAAACCCGGGACAGGGGGGGACTGGCAATCAGCCCCAGCATTTT. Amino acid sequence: CASRNPGQGGTGNQPQHF.